The 20 T cell receptor beta chains reported below all come from one sample, sequenced in a study of cytomegalovirus exposure and HLA in healthy donors. The PCR employed 60 Vbeta primers together with 13 Jbeta primers. Clones were read by immunoSEQ multiplex PCR, and TCRdb kept only the in-frame ones, dropping some. The sample holds 150,000 to 200,000 clones, approximately 82% seen once. What was sequenced was PBMCs. The receptors were sampled from a man aged 50 to 60 in good health and CMV-seropositive.

The chain joins TRBV6-5 to TRBJ2-7, with 14 bases aligning to TRBD2. CDR3 size: 16 residues. J lost 4 bases, V lost 4 bases, and 6 bases had no gene match. Germline values: CDR1 MNHEY, CDR2 SVGAGI. For the CDR3, the DNA is TGTGCCAGCAGTTTCGGACTAGCGGGGGGACATTACGAGCAGTACTTC. The encoded protein is CASSFGLAGGHYEQYF.

This clone was seen a single time. CDR3 sequence: CASSVGVRFGELFF. CDR3 coding DNA: TGTGCCAGCAGTGTAGGAGTAAGGTTCGGGGAGCTGTTTTTT. The J gene is TRBJ2-2, the V gene TRBV6-1; D remains unclear. Germline-derived CDR1 and CDR2 are MNHNS and SASEGT. V lost 4 bases and J lost 7, with 13 bases in between. This CDR3 is 14 amino acids long.

The chain employs TRBV2 and TRBJ1-2, with D perhaps TRBD1 (5 bases). The CDR3 has 12 amino acids. The V gene lost 4 bases and the J gene lost 13 bases, with 16 bases spanning the gap. CDR1 is SNHLY and CDR2 is FYNNEI in the germline V gene. The CDR3 DNA sequence: TGTGCCAGCAGTGTACAGGCTCCCGGGGGCACCTTC. It is translated as CASSVQAPGGTF.

This chain uses TRBV4-1 with TRBJ1-1; 7 bases fit TRBD1. Unmatched junction bases numbered 10, after V lost 3 bases and J lost 6 bases. Germline CDR1 and CDR2: MGHRA and YSYEKL. The CDR3 sequence is 15 residues long. In DNA, the CDR3 is TGCGCCAGCAGCCACCCGTCGACAGGGCGGCCTGAAGCTTTCTTT. Its translation is CASSHPSTGRPEAFF.

This chain uses TRBV10-2 with TRBJ1-1, with 11 bases that match TRBD1. Trimming took 9 bases from V and 6 from J; bases not matched to a gene: 6. The CDR3 has 13 residues. Germline CDR1 is WSHSY and CDR2 is SAAADI. The CDR3 reads CASRDRGYAEAFF. DNA of the CDR3: TGCGCCAGTCGGGACAGGGGGTATGCTGAAGCTTTCTTT.

V and J are TRBV6-1 and TRBJ2-2, with a tentative D call TRBD2 (5 bases). The CDR3 runs to 16 residues. V gave up 1 base and J gave up 6 bases, with 15 bases separating them. Germline CDR1 is MNHNS and CDR2 is SASEGT. The CDR3 coding sequence is TGTGCCAGCAGTGAAGGAGGGCTAGCAAATGCCGGGGAGCTGTTTTTT. The encoded protein is CASSEGGLANAGELFF.

The V gene is TRBV21-1, the J gene TRBJ2-7; the D call in the table, TRBD1, was not verified against the DNA. TRBV21-1 has pseudogene status. This CDR3 contains 15 residues. For the CDR3, the DNA is TGTGCCAGCAGCGGGCGGAGGACAGGGCCTTGCGAGCAGTACGTC. This sequence encodes CASSGRRTGPCEQYV.

The chain links TRBV6-5 to TRBJ1-2; no clear D. The CDR3 is 11 residues long. Germline V gene sequence: CDR1 MNHEY, CDR2 SVGAGI. Deletions cut 5 bases from V and 8 bases from J, with 9 bases between. The CDR3 loop is CASSPGMGYTF. CDR3 bases: TGTGCCAGCAGTCCGGGTATGGGCTACACCTTC.

This sequence joins TRBV5-1 and TRBJ1-5; TRBD1 is a possible D gene (5 bases). This CDR3 is built from 13 residues. Trimming shortened V by 4 bases and J by 2 bases, and 7 bases separated the two germline ends. Germline loops: CDR1 SGHRS, CDR2 YFSETQ. This CDR3 is CASSEQGNQPQHF. The CDR3 coding sequence is TGCGCCAGCAGCGAACAGGGCAATCAGCCCCAGCATTTT.

The chain joins TRBV6-4 to TRBJ2-5; 9 nucleotides line up with TRBD1. CDR1 is MRHNA, CDR2 SNTAGT, per germline. The CDR3 consists of 16 residues. Trimming removed 2 bases from V and 2 bases from J; junction bases left unmatched: 6. The CDR3 protein is CASSDTRDRAQETQYF. CDR3 coding DNA: TGTGCCAGCAGTGACACCCGGGACAGGGCACAAGAGACCCAGTACTTC.

CDR3 region: CASSLLSGGGEQFF. The CDR3 DNA sequence: TGTGCCAGCAGCTTACTTTCGGGAGGGGGCGAGCAGTTCTTC. The chain has TRBV13 and TRBJ2-1; weak D call: TRBD2 (8 bases). Germline CDR1 reads PRHDT; CDR2 reads FYEKMQ (reference sequence). The CDR3 extends over 14 amino acids. Trimming left V 2 bases short and J 10 bases short, with 15 bases between.

The chain is built from TRBV19 and TRBJ2-1; the match to TRBD2 covers 7 bases. With 5 bases clipped from V and 7 bases from J, the junction kept 20 bases outside the gene matches. Germline V gives CDR1 LNHDA, CDR2 SQIVND (reference sequence). This CDR3 region has 18 residues. CDR3 protein: CASSSFRVAGPTGNEQFF. The CDR3 bases are TGTGCCAGTAGTTCCTTTCGAGTAGCGGGCCCCACGGGGAATGAGCAGTTCTTC.

This chain uses TRBV2 with TRBJ1-4; D is uncertain. The germline V gene has CDR1 SNHLY and CDR2 FYNNEI. V lost 0 bases and J 4 bases, leaving 9 bases between the germline ends. This CDR3 spans 15 amino acids. CDR3 DNA sequence: TGTGCCAGCAGTGAAGCCCAGGTCCGTAATGAAAAACTGTTTTTT. Translated, it gives CASSEAQVRNEKLFF.

The V and J genes are TRBV5-1 and TRBJ2-5; 10 bases line up with TRBD2. V lost 4 bases, J lost 2 bases, and 2 bases stayed unmatched. Looked up from germline, CDR1 is SGHRS and CDR2 is YFSETQ. The CDR3 is 14 residues long. The CDR3 spells CASSRTSGQETQYF. Written as DNA, the CDR3 is TGCGCCAGCAGCCGGACTAGCGGACAAGAGACCCAGTACTTC.

This clone was seen a handful of times. The V gene is TRBV18, the J gene TRBJ1-2; D perhaps matches TRBD1 (6 bases). The germline V gene encodes CDR1 KGHSH and CDR2 LQKENI. The CDR3 loop spans 14 amino acids. The germline V and J ends were trimmed by 8 bases and 3 bases, with 16 bases remaining between them. The chain's CDR3 is CASGGGGQDYGYTF. CDR3 DNA: TGTGCCAGCGGCGGGGGGGGGCAGGACTATGGCTACACCTTC.

CDR3 in DNA: TGTGCCAGCAGAACCCTCGGGACACATACGCAGTATTTT. Its protein product is CASRTLGTHTQYF. The rearrangement joins TRBV27 to TRBJ2-3, with D perhaps TRBD1 (6 bases). V lost 6 bases and J lost 7, with 14 bases in between. Germline CDR1 is MNHEY and CDR2 is SMNVEV (reference sequence). CDR3 length: 13 amino acids.

The CDR3 DNA is TGCGCCAGCAGCTTGGGGTTTAGGAACACTGAAGCTTTCTTT. It is translated as CASSLGFRNTEAFF. This sequence joins TRBV5-1 and TRBJ1-1; D not certain. Germline loops: CDR1 SGHRS, CDR2 YFSETQ. This CDR3 has 14 residues. Trimming removed 0 bases from V and 1 base from J, with 7 bases in between.

The rearrangement uses TRBV10-3 and TRBJ2-3; 8 bases map to TRBD2. After removal of 4 bases from V and 2 bases from J, the junction contained 2 bases not matched to a gene. The CDR3 totals 14 residues. CDR1 and CDR2 (germline): ENHRY, SYGVKD. In nucleotides, the CDR3 is TGTGCCATCAGTGTAGCGGGGCTCACAGATACGCAGTATTTT. It codes for CAISVAGLTDTQYF.

The chain employs TRBV5-1 and TRBJ1-1; 7 nucleotides line up with TRBD1. Germline V gene data show CDR1 as SGHRS and CDR2 as YFSETQ. The CDR3 covers 17 residues. V trimming: 0 bases; J trimming: 3 bases; junction bases outside the gene matches: 11. The CDR3: CASSLEGGASRDTEAFF. For the CDR3, the DNA is TGCGCCAGCAGCTTGGAAGGGGGCGCGAGTCGGGACACTGAAGCTTTCTTT.

The chain employs TRBV5-1 and TRBJ2-7, with 7 bases identical to TRBD1. The CDR3 runs to 16 residues. The junction had 10 bases not matched to a gene; V was cut back by 0 bases and J by 4 bases. Germline V gene data show CDR1 as SGHRS and CDR2 as YFSETQ. CDR3: CASSLARQGVGYEQYF. CDR3 coding DNA: TGCGCCAGCAGCTTGGCTCGACAGGGAGTGGGATACGAGCAGTACTTC.